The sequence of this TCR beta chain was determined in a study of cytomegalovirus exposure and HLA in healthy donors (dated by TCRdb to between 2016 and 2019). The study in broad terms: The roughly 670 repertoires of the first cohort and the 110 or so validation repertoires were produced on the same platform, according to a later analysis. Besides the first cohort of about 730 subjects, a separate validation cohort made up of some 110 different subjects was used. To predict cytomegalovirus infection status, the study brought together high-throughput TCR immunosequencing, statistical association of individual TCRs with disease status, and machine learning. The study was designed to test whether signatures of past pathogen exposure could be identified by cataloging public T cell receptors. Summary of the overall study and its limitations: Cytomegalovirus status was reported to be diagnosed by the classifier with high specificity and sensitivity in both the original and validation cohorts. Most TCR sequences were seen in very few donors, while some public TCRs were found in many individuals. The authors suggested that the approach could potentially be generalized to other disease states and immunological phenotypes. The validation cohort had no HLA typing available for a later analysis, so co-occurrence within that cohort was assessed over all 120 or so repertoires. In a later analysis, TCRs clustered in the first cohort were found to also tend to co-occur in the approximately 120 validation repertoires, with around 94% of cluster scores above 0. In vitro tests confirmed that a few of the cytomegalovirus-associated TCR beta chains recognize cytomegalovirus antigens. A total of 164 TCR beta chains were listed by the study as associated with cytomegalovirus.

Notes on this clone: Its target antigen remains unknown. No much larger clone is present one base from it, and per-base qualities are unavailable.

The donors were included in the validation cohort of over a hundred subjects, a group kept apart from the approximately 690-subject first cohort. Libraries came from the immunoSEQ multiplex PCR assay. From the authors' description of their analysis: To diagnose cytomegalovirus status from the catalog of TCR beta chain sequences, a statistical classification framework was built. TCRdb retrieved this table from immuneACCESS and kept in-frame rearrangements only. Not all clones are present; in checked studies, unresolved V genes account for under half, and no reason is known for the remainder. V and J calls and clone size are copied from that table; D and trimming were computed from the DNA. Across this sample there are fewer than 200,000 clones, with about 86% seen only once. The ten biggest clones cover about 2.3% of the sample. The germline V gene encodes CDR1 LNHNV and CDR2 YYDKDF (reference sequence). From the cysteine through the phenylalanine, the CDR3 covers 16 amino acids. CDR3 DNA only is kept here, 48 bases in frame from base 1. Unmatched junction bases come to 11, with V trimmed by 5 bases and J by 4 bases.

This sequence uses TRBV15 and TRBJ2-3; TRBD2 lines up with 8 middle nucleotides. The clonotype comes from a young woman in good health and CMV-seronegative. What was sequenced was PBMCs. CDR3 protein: CATSPRRAGEPDTQYF. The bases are TGTGCCACCAGCCCTCGAAGAGCGGGGGAACCAGATACGCAGTATTTT.